The 6 T cell receptor beta chains listed next were all sequenced from one sample in a study of blood T cell repertoires in COVID-19. Data came from immunoSEQ multiplex PCR; TCRdb stores just in-frame clones and leaves some out. The sample records around 72,000 clones, roughly 85% being singletons. Sequencing used peripheral blood. These TCRs come from a woman aged 80 or over with acute or convalescent COVID-19.

The V call is TRBV7-9, the J call TRBJ1-1, with 8 bases that match TRBD1. Germline V gene data show CDR1 as SEHNR and CDR2 as FQNEAQ (reference sequence). The CDR3 is made up of 16 amino acids. V was pared by 5 bases and J by 1 base, with 9 bases of the junction left unmatched. CDR3 DNA sequence: TGTGCCAGCAGCCCCCCGGCCACAGGGGGGAACACTGAAGCTTTCTTT. Its translation is CASSPPATGGNTEAFF.

The chain joins TRBV2 to TRBJ1-5; tentative D call: TRBD1 (6 bases). CDR3 size: 17 residues. CDR1 SNHLY and CDR2 FYNNEI come from the germline V gene. The V end was cut by 5 bases, the J end by 4 bases, with 21 bases between. The CDR3 here is CASSSGQGNKWNQPQHF. The CDR3 nucleotides are TGTGCCAGCAGTTCGGGGCAGGGGAATAAATGGAATCAGCCCCAGCATTTT.

V and J are TRBV29-1 and TRBJ2-3, with TRBD2 as a possible D gene (6 bases). The CDR3 length is 14 residues. Germline V CDR1 and CDR2: SQVTM, ANQGSEA. Trimming took 6 bases from V and 6 from J, leaving 19 bases between them. The CDR3 DNA follows: TGCAGCGTCTCATCCGGGATAGGGAGGGATACGCAGTATTTT. It specifies CSVSSGIGRDTQYF.

The chain couples TRBV4-2 to TRBJ2-5; TRBD2 matches 8 bases. This CDR3 region has 16 residues. Germline V gene sequence: CDR1 LGHNA, CDR2 YNFKEQ. The ends lost 1 base at V and 7 bases at J; junction bases unmatched: 11. This CDR3 is CASSQVGASGGGTQYF. Written as DNA, the CDR3 is TGTGCCAGCAGCCAAGTGGGGGCCAGCGGGGGAGGGACCCAGTACTTC.

The chain is built from TRBV7-3 and TRBJ2-2; possible D gene TRBD2, 5 bases. The germline CDR1 and CDR2 sequences are SGHTA and FQGTGA. The CDR3 spans 16 residues. V lost 1 base and J 6 bases, leaving 15 bases between the germline ends. The DNA of the CDR3 is TGTGCCAGCAGCTTAAGTAGGTCCCCTAGCTCCGGGGAGCTGTTTTTT. It translates to CASSLSRSPSSGELFF.

The chain links TRBV11-3 to TRBJ2-1, with 14 bases matching TRBD2. Per germline, CDR1 SGHNT and CDR2 YENEEA. J was trimmed by 9 bases and V by 5 bases; bases with no gene match: 6. The CDR3 sequence is 15 residues long. CDR3 in DNA: TGTGCCAGCAGCCCGACTAGCGGGAGGGCCAGTGAGCAGTTCTTC. This encodes CASSPTSGRASEQFF. The full variable domain, its missing parts supplied by reference TRBV11-3 and TRBJ2-1, is EAGVVQSPRYKIIEKKQPVAFWCNPISGHNTLYWYLQNLGQGPELLIRYENEEAVDDSQLPKDRFSAERLKGVDSTLKIQPAELGDSAVYLCASSPTSGRASEQFFGPGTRLTVL.